These 10 T cell receptor beta chains share one sample of origin, sequenced in a study of Ad26.COV2.S vaccination and SARS-CoV-2 variants. Assay used: immunoSEQ multiplex PCR; TCRdb lists only in-frame clones, some missing. This table has 300,000 to 350,000 clones, 85% to 90% appearing once. This sample's treatment: about 20 received Ad26.COV2.S at low or high dose, single or two shots; several received placebo; per-sample allocation not given. The samples date from day 63 after the first vaccine or placebo injection. The sample in question was peripheral blood, obtained in a trial of Ad26.COV2.S vaccine versus placebo. These receptors came from a person between 18 and 65 years old who received the Ad26.COV2.S COVID-19 vaccine or a placebo.

The chain is built from TRBV19 and TRBJ2-7, with D uncertain. V shed 5 bases and J shed 2 bases, with 19 bases lying between them. Germline values: CDR1 LNHDA, CDR2 SQIVND (reference sequence). The CDR3 is 16 residues long. The CDR3 spells CASSRYSVGSTYEQYF. CDR3 in DNA: TGTGCCAGTAGTCGTTACTCGGTCGGAAGTACCTACGAGCAGTACTTC.

This clone was seen only a few times. The V gene is TRBV7-9, the J gene TRBJ1-2, with D perhaps TRBD1 (6 bases). The length of the CDR3 is 15 residues. V dropped 8 bases and J dropped 0 bases, with 16 bases sitting between them. CDR1 is SEHNR, CDR2 FQNEAQ, per germline (reference sequence). Written as DNA, the CDR3 is TGTGCCAGCTTCCCCCGACAGGAGACTAACTATGGCTACACCTTC. It codes for CASFPRQETNYGYTF.

The rearrangement links TRBV5-6 to TRBJ2-1; D perhaps matches TRBD2 (5 bases). Germline V CDR1 and CDR2: SGHDT, YYEEEE. The CDR3 length is 14 residues. The ends were cut back, 0 bases at V and 4 bases at J, with 8 bases in the middle. The CDR3 DNA reads TGTGCCAGCAGCTTGGGCCCGGGGTACAATGAGCAGTTCTTC. It specifies CASSLGPGYNEQFF.

The rearrangement links TRBV9 to TRBJ2-7, with TRBD1 as a possible D gene (6 bases). The CDR3 is made up of 15 amino acids. The germline CDR1 and CDR2 sequences are SGDLS and YYNGEE. Trimming pared 4 bases from V and 7 bases from J, leaving 21 bases between. This chain's CDR3 is CASSPETGGLGEQYV. In nucleotides, the CDR3 is TGTGCCAGCAGCCCGGAGACAGGTGGGCTGGGAGAGCAGTACGTC.

CDR3 coding DNA: TGTGCCAGCAGTGACCCGGGACAGGGTTACACTGAAGCTTTCTTT. Translated: CASSDPGQGYTEAFF. V and J are TRBV28 and TRBJ1-1; 9 nucleotides line up with TRBD1. The CDR3 covers 15 residues. Trimming took 5 bases from V and 3 from J; bases not matched to a gene: 7. Germline CDR1 reads MDHEN; CDR2 reads SYDVKM. Full variable domain (outside the CDR3, taken from reference TRBV28 and TRBJ1-1): DVKVTQSSRYLVKRTGEKVFLECVQDMDHENMFWYRQDPGLGLRLIYFSYDVKMKEKGDIPEGYSVSREKKERFSLILESASTNQTSMYLCASSDPGQGYTEAFFGQGTRLTVV.

V is TRBV5-1 and J is TRBJ1-2, with D possibly matching TRBD1 (5 bases). This CDR3 is 15 amino acids long. Trimming cost V 3 bases and J 7 bases, with 19 bases left between them. Germline assignment: CDR1 SGHRS and CDR2 YFSETQ. The CDR3 reads CASSSNGAVALGYTF. DNA of the CDR3: TGCGCCAGCAGCTCCAACGGGGCGGTAGCGCTTGGCTACACCTTC.

The chain recombines TRBV7-8 with TRBJ2-7; 8 positions agree with TRBD2. CDR1 is SGHVS and CDR2 is FQNEAQ in the germline V gene. Germline trimming cut 0 bases from V and 3 bases from J; bases unmatched to any gene: 7. CDR3 length equals 16 residues. The CDR3 nucleotides are TGTGCCAGCAGCTTAGCATCTGCGGGAGGACTCTACGAGCAGTACTTC. Translated, it gives CASSLASAGGLYEQYF.

The chain joins TRBV29-1 to TRBJ1-1; D is uncertain. Trimming left V 4 bases short and J 3 bases short, with 12 bases between. Per the germline V gene, CDR1 is SQVTM and CDR2 is ANQGSEA. This CDR3 contains 13 residues. CDR3 region: CSVVNRLHTEAFF. The CDR3 DNA is TGCAGCGTTGTTAATCGCCTGCACACTGAAGCTTTCTTT.

The chain has TRBV9 and TRBJ1-4, with D perhaps matching TRBD1 (5 bases). The CDR3 contains 15 residues. Germline V gene data show CDR1 as SGDLS and CDR2 as YYNGEE. The V and J ends lost 3 bases and 4 bases respectively, with 13 bases between them. DNA for the CDR3: TGTGCCAGCAGCGCCGAAACAGGAGTTAATGAAAAACTGTTTTTT. Translated, it gives CASSAETGVNEKLFF.

The J gene is TRBJ1-2, the V gene TRBV20-1; D unresolved. In germline, CDR1 is DFQATT, CDR2 SNEGSKA (reference sequence). The CDR3 is 11 amino acids. Trimming cost V 5 bases and J 5 bases, with 9 bases left between them. CDR3 nucleotide sequence: TGCAGTGCTCTAGTCCTTTATGGCTACACCTTC. Protein sequence: CSALVLYGYTF.